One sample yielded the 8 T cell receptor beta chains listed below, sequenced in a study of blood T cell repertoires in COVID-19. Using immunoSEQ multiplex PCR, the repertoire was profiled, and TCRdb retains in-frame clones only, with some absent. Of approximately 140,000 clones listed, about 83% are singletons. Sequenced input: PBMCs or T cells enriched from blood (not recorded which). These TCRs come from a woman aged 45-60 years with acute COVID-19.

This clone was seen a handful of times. CDR3 DNA: TGTGCCAGCAGCTTAACAGGGGGGGAGGGTCAGCCCCAGCATTTT. Its translation: CASSLTGGEGQPQHF. The V call is TRBV7-2, the J call TRBJ1-5; 8 nucleotides agree with TRBD1. CDR3 length: 15 amino acids. J gave up 6 bases and V 2 bases, and 6 bases lay outside the gene matches. CDR1 is SGHTA, CDR2 FQGNSA, per germline.

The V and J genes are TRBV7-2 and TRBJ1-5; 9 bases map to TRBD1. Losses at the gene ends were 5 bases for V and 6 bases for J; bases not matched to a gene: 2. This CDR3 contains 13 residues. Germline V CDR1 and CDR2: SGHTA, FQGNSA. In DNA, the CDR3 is TGTGCCAGCAGCCTACAGGGGGCTCAGCCCCAGCATTTT. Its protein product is CASSLQGAQPQHF.

The CDR3 is CASSAPRPGATTVGAQYF. CDR3 sequence (DNA): TGTGCCAGTAGTGCCCCCCGTCCAGGGGCAACTACCGTGGGGGCGCAGTATTTT. The V gene is TRBV19, the J gene TRBJ2-3; possibly TRBD1 for D (6 bases). V dropped 5 bases and J dropped 10 bases, with 31 bases sitting between them. The CDR3 covers 18 residues. Germline-derived CDR1 and CDR2 are LNHDA and SQIVND (reference sequence).

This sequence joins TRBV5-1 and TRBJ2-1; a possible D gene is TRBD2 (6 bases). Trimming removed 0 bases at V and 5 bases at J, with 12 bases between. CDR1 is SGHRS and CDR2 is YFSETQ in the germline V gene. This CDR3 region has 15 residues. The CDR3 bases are TGCGCCAGCAGCTTGGTGGTAGCGGCAAACAATGAGCAGTTCTTC. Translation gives CASSLVVAANNEQFF.

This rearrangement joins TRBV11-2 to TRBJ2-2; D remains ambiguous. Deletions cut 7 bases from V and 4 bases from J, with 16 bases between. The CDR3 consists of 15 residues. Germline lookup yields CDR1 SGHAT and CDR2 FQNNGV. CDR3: CASTPTQVSTGELFF. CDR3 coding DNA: TGTGCCAGCACCCCAACTCAGGTTTCCACCGGGGAGCTGTTTTTT.

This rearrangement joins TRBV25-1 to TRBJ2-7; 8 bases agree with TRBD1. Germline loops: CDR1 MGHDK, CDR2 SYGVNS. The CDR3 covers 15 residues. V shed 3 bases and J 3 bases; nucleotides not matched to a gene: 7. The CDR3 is CASSDRQGIDYEQYF. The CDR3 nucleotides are TGTGCCAGCAGTGATAGACAGGGGATTGACTACGAGCAGTACTTC.

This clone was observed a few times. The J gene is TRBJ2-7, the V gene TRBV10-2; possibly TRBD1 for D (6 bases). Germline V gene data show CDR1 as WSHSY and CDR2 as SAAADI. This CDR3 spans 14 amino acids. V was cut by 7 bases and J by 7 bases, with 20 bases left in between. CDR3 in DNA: TGCGCCAGCACCCCCCTCACAGGGTCCGGGGAGCAGTACTTC. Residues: CASTPLTGSGEQYF.

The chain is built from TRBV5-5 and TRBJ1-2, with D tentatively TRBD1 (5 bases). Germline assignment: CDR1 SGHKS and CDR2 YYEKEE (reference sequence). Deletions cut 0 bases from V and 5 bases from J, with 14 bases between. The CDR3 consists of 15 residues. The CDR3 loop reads CASSLVPEGVYGYTF. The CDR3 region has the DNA TGTGCCAGCAGCTTGGTTCCAGAAGGGGTTTATGGCTACACCTTC.